These 13 T cell receptor beta chains were sequenced from one sample in a study of cytomegalovirus exposure and HLA in healthy donors (dated by TCRdb to about 2017). To prepare the library, the immunoSEQ multiplex PCR assay was applied. A mixture of 60 forward primers for TCR Vbeta segments and 13 reverse primers for TCR Jbeta segments was used in the multiplex PCR. In TCRdb, the immuneACCESS table is reduced to in-frame sequences with V and J assigned. These tables do not hold every clone; where another copy was compared, an unresolved V gene accounts for under half, and the others remain unexplained. This sample gives roughly 100,000 clones in total; 77% of them show up just once. Roughly 5% of the sample comes from the top ten. The sample consisted of PBMCs. All receptors derive from a woman aged 40 to 49 in good health and CMV-seronegative.

The gene calls are TRBV7-8 and TRBJ1-1; D is possibly TRBD1 (5 bases). The germline gives CDR1 SGHVS, CDR2 FQNEAQ. The ends were cut back, 4 bases at V and 9 bases at J, with 12 bases in the middle. The CDR3 loop spans 12 amino acids. CDR3 sequence reads: CASSSGGSQAFF. As DNA, the CDR3 is TGTGCCAGCAGCTCTGGGGGGAGTCAAGCTTTCTTT.

The V gene is TRBV5-1, the J gene TRBJ1-3; D is undetermined. This CDR3 contains 15 residues. The V end lost 1 base, the J end lost 0 bases, and 8 bases lay between the germline ends. From germline, CDR1 is SGHRS and CDR2 YFSETQ. CDR3 protein: CASSLTAVSGNTIYF. CDR3 nucleotides: TGCGCCAGCAGCTTGACGGCGGTCTCTGGAAACACCATATATTTT.

The chain uses TRBV11-1 and TRBJ1-1, with D maybe TRBD1 (6 bases). Trimming stripped 1 base from V and 7 bases from J, with 10 bases between. The CDR3 runs 13 residues. Germline-derived CDR1 and CDR2 are SGHAT and FQDESV (reference sequence). The CDR3 loop is CASSLGTAHEAFF. In DNA form, the CDR3 reads TGTGCCAGCAGCTTAGGGACAGCTCATGAAGCTTTCTTT.

The sample holds a few counts of this clone. The V call is TRBV7-8, the J call TRBJ1-1; perhaps TRBD1 as D (6 bases). The CDR3 loop spans 14 amino acids. CDR1 SGHVS and CDR2 FQNEAQ come from the germline V gene. The V and J ends lost 5 bases and 0 bases respectively, with 10 bases between them. CDR3 protein: CASSGGHLNTEAFF. The CDR3, as DNA: TGTGCCAGCAGCGGGGGACACTTGAACACTGAAGCTTTCTTT.

The chain couples TRBV6-5 to TRBJ1-3, with 9 positions matching TRBD1. Trimming cost V 5 bases and J 5 bases; bases outside gene matches: 4. Germline V gene lookup returns CDR1 MNHEY and CDR2 SVGAGI. The CDR3 sequence is 14 residues long. CDR3 sequence (DNA): TGTGCCAGCAGTCCAGACAGGGGGAGAAACACCATATATTTT. Translated, it gives CASSPDRGRNTIYF.

This chain joins TRBV23-1 and TRBJ2-7, with D unclear. TRBV23-1 is classed as an ORF, of uncertain function. V was clipped by 4 bases and J by 0 bases, with 16 bases between them. CDR3 length: 16 residues. CDR3 DNA: TGCGCCAGCAGTCTACACCGTTACACGTTCTCCTACGAGCAGTACTTC. It encodes CASSLHRYTFSYEQYF.

The V and J genes are TRBV7-2 and TRBJ1-3; D not resolved. The germline CDR1 and CDR2 sequences are SGHTA and FQGNSA. The CDR3 is 13 residues long. Trimming removed 4 bases from V and 2 bases from J, with 6 bases in between. CDR3 sequence (DNA): TGTGCCAGCAGCTCTGTAGCTGGAAACACCATATATTTT. This sequence encodes CASSSVAGNTIYF.

The rearrangement uses TRBV10-3 and TRBJ2-3; D might be TRBD1 (6 bases). CDR3 length: 16 amino acids. CDR1 and CDR2 from the germline V gene are ENHRY and SYGVKD. Trimming took 2 bases from V and 0 from J, leaving 12 bases between them. In nucleotides, the CDR3 is TGTGCCATCAGTGAGGGGCAGGGGTATAGCACAGATACGCAGTATTTT. Translation: CAISEGQGYSTDTQYF.

The chain is built from TRBV18 and TRBJ2-5; 8 bases fit TRBD2. Germline loops: CDR1 KGHSH, CDR2 LQKENI. This CDR3 contains 15 residues. V dropped 2 bases and J dropped 3; count of bases not matched to a gene: 5. The CDR3 here is CASSPVIAGKETQYF. DNA for the CDR3: TGTGCCAGCTCACCAGTGATAGCGGGGAAAGAGACCCAGTACTTC.

The chain has TRBV5-4 and TRBJ1-4, with D unclear. The CDR3 sequence is 14 residues long. Germline values: CDR1 SGHNT, CDR2 YYREEE (reference sequence). Trimming took 4 bases from V and 7 from J, leaving 14 bases between them. The CDR3 bases are TGTGCCAGCAGCCCAACCGTCGAGGGTGAAAAACTGTTTTTT. Translated, it gives CASSPTVEGEKLFF.

The chain joins TRBV11-2 to TRBJ2-1; 13 bases are a match to TRBD2. Trimming removed 1 base from V and 4 bases from J; junction bases left unmatched: 1. The CDR3 sequence is 16 residues long. Germline V CDR1 and CDR2: SGHAT, FQNNGV. CDR3 sequence: CASSLVLAGGYNEQFF. CDR3 nucleotides: TGTGCCAGCAGCTTAGTACTAGCGGGGGGGTACAATGAGCAGTTCTTC.

CDR3 bases: TGTGCCAGCACGGCGGGGGCCCTAACAGATACGCAGTATTTT. It encodes CASTAGALTDTQYF. The chain links TRBV2 to TRBJ2-3, with a tentative D call TRBD2 (7 bases). The CDR3 totals 14 residues. Germline V CDR1 and CDR2: SNHLY, FYNNEI. V was pared by 7 bases and J by 3 bases, with 14 bases between.

The gene calls are TRBV18 and TRBJ1-2, with D perhaps TRBD1 (5 bases). The CDR3 length is 13 residues. In germline, CDR1 is KGHSH, CDR2 LQKENI. V was pared by 3 bases and J by 3 bases, with 8 bases between. Here the CDR3 reads CASSPRGDYGYTF. CDR3 DNA sequence: TGTGCCAGCTCACCCCGGGGGGACTATGGCTACACCTTC.